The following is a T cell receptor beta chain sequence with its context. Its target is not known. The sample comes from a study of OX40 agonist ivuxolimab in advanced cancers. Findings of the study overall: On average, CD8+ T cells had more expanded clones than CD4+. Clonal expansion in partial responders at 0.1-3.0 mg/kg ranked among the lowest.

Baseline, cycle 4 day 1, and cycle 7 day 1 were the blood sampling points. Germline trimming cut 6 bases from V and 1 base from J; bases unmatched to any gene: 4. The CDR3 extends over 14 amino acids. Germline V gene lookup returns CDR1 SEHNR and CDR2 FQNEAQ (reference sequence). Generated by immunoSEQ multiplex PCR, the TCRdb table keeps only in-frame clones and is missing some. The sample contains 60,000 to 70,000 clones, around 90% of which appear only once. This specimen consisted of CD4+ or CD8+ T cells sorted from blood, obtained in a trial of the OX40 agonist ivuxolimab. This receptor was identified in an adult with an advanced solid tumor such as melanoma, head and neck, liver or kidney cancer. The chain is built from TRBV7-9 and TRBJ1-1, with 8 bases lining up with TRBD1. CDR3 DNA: TGTGCCAGCAGGCCCGACAGGGGGAACACTGAAGCTTTCTTT. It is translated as CASRPDRGNTEAFF.